These 7 T cell receptor beta chains were sequenced from one sample in a study of cytomegalovirus exposure and HLA in healthy donors (dated by TCRdb to the late 2010s). Receptors were amplified or captured by the immunoSEQ multiplex PCR assay. For the multiplex PCR, a mixture combining 60 forward primers for TCR Vbeta segments and 13 reverse primers for TCR Jbeta segments was used. TCRdb's version of the immuneACCESS table is confined to in-frame rearrangements and falls short of the full clone set. An unresolved V gene accounts for under half of the shortfall where checked; the remainder is of unknown origin. This sample gives about 190,000 clones in total; roughly 81% of them show up just once. Jointly, the top ten make up 2.5% to 4% of the sample. The specimen sequenced was PBMCs. The source of these receptors is a woman under 40 in good health and CMV-seropositive.

The chain recombines TRBV5-4 with TRBJ1-1; D unresolved. This CDR3 has 13 amino acids. The V gene's germline CDR1 is SGHNT and CDR2 YYREEE (reference sequence). Trimming took off 0 bases at V and 7 bases at J, with 10 bases between the two ends. The CDR3: CASSLGGSFEAFF. Here the CDR3 DNA reads TGTGCCAGCAGCTTGGGAGGTTCCTTTGAAGCTTTCTTT. The full variable domain, with the rest looked up from reference TRBV5-4 and TRBJ1-1, is ETGVTQSPTHLIKTRGQQVTLRCSSQSGHNTVSWYQQALGQGPQFIFQYYREEENGRGNFPPRFSGLQFPNYSSELNVNALELDDSALYLCASSLGGSFEAFFGQGTRLTVV.

In this sample, this clone turned up once. The chain carries TRBV29-1 and TRBJ2-2, with 7 nucleotides matching TRBD1. Germline values: CDR1 SQVTM, CDR2 ANQGSEA. The J segment lost 5 bases and the V segment lost 2 bases, leaving 5 bases of the junction unmatched. This CDR3 contains 14 residues. CDR3 sequence: CSVEIQGPTGELFF. As DNA, the CDR3 is TGCAGCGTTGAAATACAGGGGCCGACCGGGGAGCTGTTTTTT.

The chain joins TRBV6-1 to TRBJ1-2; D remains ambiguous. Between the trimmed V and J ends, which lost 11 bases and 6 bases, there was a span of 10 bases. Germline lookup yields CDR1 MNHNS and CDR2 SASEGT. CDR3 length: 10 amino acids. The CDR3: CAAGENGYTF. The CDR3 coding sequence is TGTGCCGCCGGGGAGAATGGCTACACCTTC.

V gene TRBV19 combines with J gene TRBJ2-7; D is perhaps TRBD1 (5 bases). This CDR3 region has 13 residues. V gave up 2 bases and J gave up 1 base, with 6 bases separating them. CDR1 and CDR2 (germline): LNHDA, SQIVND (reference sequence). The CDR3 DNA is TGTGCCAGTAGTATAACAGGTTCCTACGAGCAGTACTTC. This gives the protein CASSITGSYEQYF. The full variable domain, completed using reference TRBV19 and TRBJ2-7, is DGGITQSPKYLFRKEGQNVTLSCEQNLNHDAMYWYRQDPGQGLRLIYYSQIVNDFQKGDIAEGYSVSREKKESFPLTVTSAQKNPTAFYLCASSITGSYEQYFGPGTRLTVT.

The V and J genes are TRBV29-1 and TRBJ2-7, with TRBD2 identical over 11 bases. In germline, CDR1 is SQVTM, CDR2 ANQGSEA. This CDR3 comprises 14 residues. V was clipped by 4 bases and J by 3 bases; unmatched bases: 5. The CDR3 nucleotides read TGCAGCGTTGGTACGGGACTAGCGGACTACGAGCAGTACTTC. The encoded protein is CSVGTGLADYEQYF.

The rearrangement links TRBV6-1 to TRBJ2-2; perhaps TRBD1 as D (6 bases). The length of the CDR3 is 14 residues. The V gene's germline CDR1 is MNHNS and CDR2 SASEGT. Deletions cut 7 bases from V and 11 bases from J, with 20 bases between. For the CDR3, the DNA is TGTGCCAGCACCGAAGGGGGTGGGGTCGAAGAGCTGTTTTTT. It yields the protein CASTEGGGVEELFF.

This clone has just one count. The gene calls are TRBV28 and TRBJ1-5; possible D gene TRBD1, 5 bases. The CDR3 is 14 residues long. Germline values: CDR1 MDHEN, CDR2 SYDVKM. V was trimmed by 5 bases and J by 2 bases, leaving 10 bases between them. In nucleotides, the CDR3 is TGTGCCAGCAGTGCCGGGGGGGGCAATCAGCCCCAGCATTTT. Translating it yields CASSAGGGNQPQHF.